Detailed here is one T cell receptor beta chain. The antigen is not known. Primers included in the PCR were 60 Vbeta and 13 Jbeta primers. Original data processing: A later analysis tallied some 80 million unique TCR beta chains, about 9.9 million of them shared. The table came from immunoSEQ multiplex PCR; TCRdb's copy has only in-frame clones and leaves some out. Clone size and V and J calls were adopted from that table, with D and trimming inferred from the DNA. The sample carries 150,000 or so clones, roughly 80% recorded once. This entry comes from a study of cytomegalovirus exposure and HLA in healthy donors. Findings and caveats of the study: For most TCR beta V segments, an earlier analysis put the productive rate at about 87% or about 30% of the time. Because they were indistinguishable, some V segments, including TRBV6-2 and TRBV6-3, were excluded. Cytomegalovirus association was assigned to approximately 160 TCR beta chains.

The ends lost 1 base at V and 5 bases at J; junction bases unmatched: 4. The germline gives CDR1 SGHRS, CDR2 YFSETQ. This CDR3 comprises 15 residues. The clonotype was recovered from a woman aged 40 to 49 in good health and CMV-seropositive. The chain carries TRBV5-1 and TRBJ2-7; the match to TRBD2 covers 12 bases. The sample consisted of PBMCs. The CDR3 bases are TGCGCCAGCAGCTTGACACTAGCGGGAGGCAACGAGCAGTACTTC. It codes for CASSLTLAGGNEQYF.